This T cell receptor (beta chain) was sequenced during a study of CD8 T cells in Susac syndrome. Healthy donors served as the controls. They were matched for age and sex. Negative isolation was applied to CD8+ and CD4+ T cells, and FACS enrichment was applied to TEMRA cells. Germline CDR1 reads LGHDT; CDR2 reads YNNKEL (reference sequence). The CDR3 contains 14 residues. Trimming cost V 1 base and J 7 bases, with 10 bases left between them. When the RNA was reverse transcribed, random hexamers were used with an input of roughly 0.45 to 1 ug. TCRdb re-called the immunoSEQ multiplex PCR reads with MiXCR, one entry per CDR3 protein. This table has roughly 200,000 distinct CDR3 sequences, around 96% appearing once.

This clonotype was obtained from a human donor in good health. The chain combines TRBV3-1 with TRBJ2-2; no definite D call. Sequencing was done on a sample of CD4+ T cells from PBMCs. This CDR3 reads CASSQGRVIGELFF. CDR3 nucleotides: TGTGCCAGCAGCCAAGGAAGGGTCATCGGGGAGCTGTTTTTT.